The clone carrying this T cell receptor beta chain occurred once. Its antigen is unknown. TCRdb keeps only in-frame clones here, not all; method: immunoSEQ multiplex PCR. Seen here are under 150,000 clones, about 92% observed once, and the top ten hold approximately 5.3%. The entry originates in a study of T cell responses to AZD1222 COVID-19 vaccine. Findings and caveats of the study: Spike-specific TCR breadth and depth both grew after two AZD1222 doses. The donor cohort was predominantly white British with a female majority, and clonal diversity may have been underestimated. Seropositive at baseline were only a handful of AZD1222 recipients. CD4 TCRs associated with vaccination spanned spike, dominating at 160-218 and 743-854.

The CDR3 sequence is 17 residues long. Germline CDR1 reads SGHTS; CDR2 reads YDEGEE. The J segment lost 8 bases and the V segment lost 0 bases, leaving 12 bases of the junction unmatched. The sequencing here drew on peripheral blood, taken on day 0 of AZD1222 vaccination. The chain carries TRBV5-8 and TRBJ2-1, with 9 bases fitting TRBD2. The receptor's source is an adult in good health. The CDR3 reads CASSLGGSGGPRDEQFF. DNA of the CDR3: TGTGCCAGCAGCTTGGGTGGTAGCGGGGGCCCCAGGGATGAGCAGTTCTTC.